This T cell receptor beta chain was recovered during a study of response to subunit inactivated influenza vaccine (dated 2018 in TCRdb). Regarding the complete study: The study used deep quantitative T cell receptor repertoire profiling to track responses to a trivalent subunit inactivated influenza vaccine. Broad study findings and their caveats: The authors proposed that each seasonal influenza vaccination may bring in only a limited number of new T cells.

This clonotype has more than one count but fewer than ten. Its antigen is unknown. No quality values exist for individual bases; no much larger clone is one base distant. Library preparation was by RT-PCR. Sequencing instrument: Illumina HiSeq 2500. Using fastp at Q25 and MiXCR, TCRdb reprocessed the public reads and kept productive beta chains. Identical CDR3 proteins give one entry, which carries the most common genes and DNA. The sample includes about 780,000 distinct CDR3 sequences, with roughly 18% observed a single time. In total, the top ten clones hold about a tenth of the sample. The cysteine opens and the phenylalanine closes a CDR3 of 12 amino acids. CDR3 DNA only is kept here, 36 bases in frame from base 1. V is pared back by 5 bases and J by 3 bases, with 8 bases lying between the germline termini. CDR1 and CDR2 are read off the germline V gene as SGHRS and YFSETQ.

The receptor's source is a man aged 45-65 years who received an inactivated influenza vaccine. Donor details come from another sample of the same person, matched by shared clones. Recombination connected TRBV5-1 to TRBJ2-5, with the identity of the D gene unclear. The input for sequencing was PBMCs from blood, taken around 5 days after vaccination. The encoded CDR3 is CASRGREETQYF. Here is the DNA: TGCGCCAGCAGAGGCAGAGAAGAGACCCAGTACTTC.